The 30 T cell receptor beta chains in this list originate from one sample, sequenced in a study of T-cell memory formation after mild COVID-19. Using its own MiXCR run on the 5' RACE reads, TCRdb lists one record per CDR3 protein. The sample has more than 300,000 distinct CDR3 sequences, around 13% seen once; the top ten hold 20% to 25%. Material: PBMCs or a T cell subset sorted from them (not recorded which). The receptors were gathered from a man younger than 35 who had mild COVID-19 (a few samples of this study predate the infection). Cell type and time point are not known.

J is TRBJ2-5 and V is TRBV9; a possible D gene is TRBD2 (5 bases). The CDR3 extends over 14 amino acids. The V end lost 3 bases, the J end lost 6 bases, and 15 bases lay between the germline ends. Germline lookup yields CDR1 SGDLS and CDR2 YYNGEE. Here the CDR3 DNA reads TGTGCCAGCAGCGAGTGGTCGGGGTCTCAGACCCAGTACTTC. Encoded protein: CASSEWSGSQTQYF. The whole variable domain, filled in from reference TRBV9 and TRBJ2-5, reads DSGVTQTPKHLITATGQRVTLRCSPRSGDLSVYWYQQSLDQGLQFLIQYYNGEERAKGNILERFSAQQFPDLHSELNLSSLELGDSALYFCASSEWSGSQTQYFGPGTRLLVL.

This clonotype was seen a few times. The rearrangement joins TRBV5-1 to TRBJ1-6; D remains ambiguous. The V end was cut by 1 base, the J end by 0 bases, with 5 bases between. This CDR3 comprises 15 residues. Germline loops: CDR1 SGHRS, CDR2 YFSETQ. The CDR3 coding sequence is TGCGCCAGCAGCTTGAGGGTCTCCTATAATTCACCCCTCCACTTT. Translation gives CASSLRVSYNSPLHF.

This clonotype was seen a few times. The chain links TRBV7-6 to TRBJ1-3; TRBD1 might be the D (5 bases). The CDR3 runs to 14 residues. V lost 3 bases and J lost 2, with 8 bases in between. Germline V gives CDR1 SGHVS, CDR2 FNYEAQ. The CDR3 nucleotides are TGTGCCAGCAGCTTGAGGGGAGCTGGAAACACCATATATTTT. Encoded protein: CASSLRGAGNTIYF.

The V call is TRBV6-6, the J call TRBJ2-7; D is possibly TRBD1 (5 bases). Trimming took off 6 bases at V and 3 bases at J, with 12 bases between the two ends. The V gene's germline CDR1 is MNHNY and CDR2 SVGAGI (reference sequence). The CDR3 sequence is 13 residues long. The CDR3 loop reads CASRHNQGYEQYV. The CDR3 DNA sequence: TGTGCCAGCAGACACAACCAGGGCTACGAGCAGTACGTC.

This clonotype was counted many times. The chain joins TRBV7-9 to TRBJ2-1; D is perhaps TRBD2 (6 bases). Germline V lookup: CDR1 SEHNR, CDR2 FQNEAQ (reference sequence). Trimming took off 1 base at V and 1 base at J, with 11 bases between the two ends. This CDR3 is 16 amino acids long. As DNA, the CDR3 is TGTGCCAGCAGCTTAGGGGGACTCCAATCCTACAATGAGCAGTTCTTC. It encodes CASSLGGLQSYNEQFF.

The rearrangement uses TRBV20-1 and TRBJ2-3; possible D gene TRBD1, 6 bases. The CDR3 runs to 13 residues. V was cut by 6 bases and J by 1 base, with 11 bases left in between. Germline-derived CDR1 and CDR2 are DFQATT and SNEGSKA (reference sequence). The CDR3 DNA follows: TGCAGTGCATTAGAGGGGGGCACAGATACGCAGTATTTT. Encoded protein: CSALEGGTDTQYF.

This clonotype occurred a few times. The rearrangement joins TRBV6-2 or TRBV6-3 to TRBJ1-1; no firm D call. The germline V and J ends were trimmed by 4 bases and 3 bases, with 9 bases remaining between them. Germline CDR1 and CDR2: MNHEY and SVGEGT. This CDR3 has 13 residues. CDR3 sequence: CASSFRVYTEAFF. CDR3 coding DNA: TGTGCCAGCAGTTTTCGGGTGTACACTGAAGCTTTCTTT.

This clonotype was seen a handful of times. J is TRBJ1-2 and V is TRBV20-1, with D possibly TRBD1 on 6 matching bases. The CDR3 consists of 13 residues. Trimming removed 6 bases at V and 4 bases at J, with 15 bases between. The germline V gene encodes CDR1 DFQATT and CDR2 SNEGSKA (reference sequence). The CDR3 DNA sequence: TGCAGTGCATTCCCCCCAGGGGCCTATGGCTACACCTTC. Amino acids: CSAFPPGAYGYTF.

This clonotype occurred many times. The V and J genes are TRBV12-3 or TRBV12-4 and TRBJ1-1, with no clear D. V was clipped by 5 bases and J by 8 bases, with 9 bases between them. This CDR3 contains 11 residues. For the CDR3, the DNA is TGTGCCAGCAGTCTGGGGAGGGAAGCTTTCTTT. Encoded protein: CASSLGREAFF.

Here the CDR3 reads CSATPLYRVCPQGPQHF. In DNA, the CDR3 is TGCAGTGCTACGCCACTATATCGGGTCTGCCCCCAGGGGCCCCAGCATTTT. This chain uses TRBV20-1 with TRBJ1-5, with a tentative D call TRBD1 (5 bases). Trimming stripped 4 bases from V and 9 bases from J, with 28 bases between. CDR1 DFQATT and CDR2 SNEGSKA come from the germline V gene (reference sequence). This CDR3 contains 17 residues.

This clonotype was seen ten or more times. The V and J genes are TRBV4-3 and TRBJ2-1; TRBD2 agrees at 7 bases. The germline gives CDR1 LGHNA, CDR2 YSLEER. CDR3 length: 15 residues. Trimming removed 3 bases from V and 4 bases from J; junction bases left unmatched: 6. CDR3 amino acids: CASSHSGGLYNEQFF. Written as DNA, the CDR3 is TGCGCCAGCAGCCACTCGGGGGGACTATACAATGAGCAGTTCTTC.

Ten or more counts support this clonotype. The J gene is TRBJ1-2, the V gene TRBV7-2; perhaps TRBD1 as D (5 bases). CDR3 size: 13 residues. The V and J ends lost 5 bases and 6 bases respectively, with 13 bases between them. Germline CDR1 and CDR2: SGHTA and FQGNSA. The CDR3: CASSTGRDDGYTF. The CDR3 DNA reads TGTGCCAGCAGCACCGGCAGGGACGATGGCTACACCTTC.

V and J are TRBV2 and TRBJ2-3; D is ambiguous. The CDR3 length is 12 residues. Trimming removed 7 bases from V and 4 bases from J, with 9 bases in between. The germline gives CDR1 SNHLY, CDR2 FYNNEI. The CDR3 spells CASTGSADTQYF. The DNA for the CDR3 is TGTGCCAGCACCGGGTCCGCAGATACGCAGTATTTT.

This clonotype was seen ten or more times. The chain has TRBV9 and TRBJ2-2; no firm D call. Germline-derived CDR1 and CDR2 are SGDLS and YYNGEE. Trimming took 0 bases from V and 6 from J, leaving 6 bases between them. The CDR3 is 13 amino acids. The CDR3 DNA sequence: TGTGCCAGCAGCGTAGTCGGAGCCGGGGAGCTGTTTTTT. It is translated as CASSVVGAGELFF.

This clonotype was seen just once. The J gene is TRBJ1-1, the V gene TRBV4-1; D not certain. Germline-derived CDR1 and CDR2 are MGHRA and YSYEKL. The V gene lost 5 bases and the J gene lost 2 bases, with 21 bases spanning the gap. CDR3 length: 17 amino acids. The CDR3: CASSTSRRSAGNTEAFF. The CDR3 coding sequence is TGCGCCAGCAGCACCTCCCGACGGTCGGCCGGTAACACTGAAGCTTTCTTT.

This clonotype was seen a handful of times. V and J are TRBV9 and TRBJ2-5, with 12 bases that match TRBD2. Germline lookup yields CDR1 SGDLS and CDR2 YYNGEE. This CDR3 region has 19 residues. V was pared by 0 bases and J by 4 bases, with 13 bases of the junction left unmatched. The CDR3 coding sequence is TGTGCCAGCAGCGTAGCCCTCGGGCTAGCGGGGGGGGTTTTAGAGACCCAGTACTTC. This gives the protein CASSVALGLAGGVLETQYF.

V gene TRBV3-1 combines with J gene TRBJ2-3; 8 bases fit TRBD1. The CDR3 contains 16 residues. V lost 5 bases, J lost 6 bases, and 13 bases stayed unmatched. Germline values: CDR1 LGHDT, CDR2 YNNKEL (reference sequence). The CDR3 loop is CASSGPGQGGTDTQYF. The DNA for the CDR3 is TGTGCCAGCAGCGGACCCGGACAGGGAGGTACGGATACGCAGTATTTT.

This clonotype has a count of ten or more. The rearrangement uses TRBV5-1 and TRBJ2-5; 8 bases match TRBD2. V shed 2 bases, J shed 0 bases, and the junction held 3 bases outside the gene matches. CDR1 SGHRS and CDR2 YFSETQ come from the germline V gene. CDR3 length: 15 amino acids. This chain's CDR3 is CASSFILADQETQYF. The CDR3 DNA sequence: TGCGCCAGCAGCTTTATACTAGCGGACCAAGAGACCCAGTACTTC.

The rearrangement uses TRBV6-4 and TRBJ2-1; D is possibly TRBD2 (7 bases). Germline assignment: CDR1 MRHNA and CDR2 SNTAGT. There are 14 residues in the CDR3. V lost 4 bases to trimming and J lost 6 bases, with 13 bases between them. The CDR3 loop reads CASSAGRGGNEQFF. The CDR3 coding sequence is TGTGCCAGCAGTGCAGGGAGGGGGGGCAATGAGCAGTTCTTC.

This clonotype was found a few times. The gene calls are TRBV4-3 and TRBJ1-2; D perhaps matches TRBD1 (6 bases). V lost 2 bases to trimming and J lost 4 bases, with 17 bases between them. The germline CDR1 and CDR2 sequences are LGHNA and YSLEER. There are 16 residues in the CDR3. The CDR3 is CASSQHLQDRPYGYTF. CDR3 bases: TGCGCCAGCAGCCAACACCTACAAGACAGGCCCTATGGCTACACCTTC.

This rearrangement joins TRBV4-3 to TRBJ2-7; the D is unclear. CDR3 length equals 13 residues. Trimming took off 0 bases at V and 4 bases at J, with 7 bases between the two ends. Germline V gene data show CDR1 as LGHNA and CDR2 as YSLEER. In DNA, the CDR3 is TGCGCCAGCAGCCAAGATTTGGAATACGAGCAGTACGTC. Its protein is CASSQDLEYEQYV.

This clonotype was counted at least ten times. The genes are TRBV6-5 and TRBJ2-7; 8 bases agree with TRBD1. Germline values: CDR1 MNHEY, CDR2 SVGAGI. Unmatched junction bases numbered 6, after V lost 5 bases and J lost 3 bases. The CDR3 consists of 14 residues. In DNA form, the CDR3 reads TGTGCCAGCAGTCTGGCCGGGACAGGCTACGAGCAGTACTTC. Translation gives CASSLAGTGYEQYF.

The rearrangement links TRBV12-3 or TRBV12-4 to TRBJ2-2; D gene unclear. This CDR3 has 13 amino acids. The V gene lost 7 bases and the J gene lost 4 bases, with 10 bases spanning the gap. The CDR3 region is CASTPSVTGELFF. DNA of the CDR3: TGTGCCAGCACCCCCTCCGTCACCGGGGAGCTGTTTTTT.

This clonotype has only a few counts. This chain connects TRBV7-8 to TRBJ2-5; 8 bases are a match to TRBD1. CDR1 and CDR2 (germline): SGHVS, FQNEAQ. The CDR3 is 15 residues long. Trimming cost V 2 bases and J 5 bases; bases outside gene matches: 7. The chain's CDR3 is CASSLRNPGGETQYF. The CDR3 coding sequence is TGTGCCAGCAGCTTAAGAAACCCAGGGGGCGAGACCCAGTACTTC.

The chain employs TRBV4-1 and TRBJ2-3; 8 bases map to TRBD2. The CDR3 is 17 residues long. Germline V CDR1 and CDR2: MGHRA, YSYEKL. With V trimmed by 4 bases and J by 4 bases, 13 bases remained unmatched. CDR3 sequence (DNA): TGCGCCAGCAGCCTAGCGGGGATGGGGGACCTACCAGATACGCAGTATTTT. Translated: CASSLAGMGDLPDTQYF.

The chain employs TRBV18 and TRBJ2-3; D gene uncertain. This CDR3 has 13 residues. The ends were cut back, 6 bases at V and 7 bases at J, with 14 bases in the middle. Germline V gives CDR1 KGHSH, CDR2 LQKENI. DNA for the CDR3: TGTGCCAGCTCCCCGGGCCCCCGAAATACGCAGTATTTT. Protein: CASSPGPRNTQYF.

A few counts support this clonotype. CDR3 loop: CASSLRGQRNTIYF. CDR3 DNA: TGTGCCAGCAGTTTAAGGGGACAGAGAAACACCATATATTTT. This chain links TRBV12-3 or TRBV12-4 with TRBJ1-3; 7 bases map to TRBD1. CDR3 length equals 14 residues. V was pared by 2 bases and J by 5 bases, with 3 bases of the junction left unmatched.

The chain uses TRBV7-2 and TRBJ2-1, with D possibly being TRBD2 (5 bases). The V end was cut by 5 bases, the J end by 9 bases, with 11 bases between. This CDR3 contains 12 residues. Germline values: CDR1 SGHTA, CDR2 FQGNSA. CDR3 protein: CASSGATSEQFF. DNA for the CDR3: TGTGCCAGCAGCGGCGCCACTAGTGAGCAGTTCTTC.

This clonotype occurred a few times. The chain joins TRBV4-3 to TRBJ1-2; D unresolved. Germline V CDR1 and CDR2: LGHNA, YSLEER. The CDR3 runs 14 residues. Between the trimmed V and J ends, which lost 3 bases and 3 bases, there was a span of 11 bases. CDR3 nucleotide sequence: TGCGCCAGCAGCCAGCTCTGGGGTGACTATGGCTACACCTTC. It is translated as CASSQLWGDYGYTF.

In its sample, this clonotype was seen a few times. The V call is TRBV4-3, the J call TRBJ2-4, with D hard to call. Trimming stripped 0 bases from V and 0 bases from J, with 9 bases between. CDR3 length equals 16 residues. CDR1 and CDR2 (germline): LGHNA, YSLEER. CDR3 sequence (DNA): TGCGCCAGCAGCCAAGAGAGCTCGAGAGCCAAAAACATTCAGTACTTC. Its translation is CASSQESSRAKNIQYF.